Below, 17 T cell receptor beta chains from the same sample are listed, as sequenced in a study of immune reconstitution after stem cell transplant in scleroderma. TCRdb re-called the RT-PCR reads with MiXCR, one entry per CDR3 protein. The sample shows 3,500 to 4,000 distinct CDR3 sequences, approximately 6% of them seen only once. Sampling was done before or after autologous hematopoietic stem cell transplantation (not recorded which). The receptors derive from a female donor with systemic sclerosis.

The chain recombines TRBV7-9 with TRBJ2-5, with 11 positions matching TRBD1. The CDR3 is 15 amino acids. From germline, CDR1 is SEHNR and CDR2 FQNEAQ (reference sequence). J lost 4 bases, V lost 3 bases, and 4 bases had no gene match. The CDR3 nucleotides are TGTGCCAGCAGCTTGGACAGGGGGCAAGTAGAGACCCAGTACTTC. Translation: CASSLDRGQVETQYF.

In its sample, this clonotype is medium-sized (0.01 to 0.1%). This chain joins TRBV6-5 and TRBJ1-1, with a tentative D call TRBD1 (6 bases). Germline CDR1 and CDR2: MNHEY and SVGAGI. CDR3 size: 16 residues. With 5 bases removed from V and 1 base from J, the gap between germline ends came to 17 bases. The CDR3 DNA sequence: TGTGCCAGCAGTCCGCTCCCCGGGACACAGAACACTGAAGCTTTCTTT. Residues: CASSPLPGTQNTEAFF.

This clonotype is judged medium-sized (0.01 to 0.1%). V usage is TRBV5-1 and J usage is TRBJ2-7; D not certain. Trimming cost V 0 bases and J 3 bases, with 4 bases left between them. Germline CDR1 reads SGHRS; CDR2 reads YFSETQ. The CDR3 runs 12 residues. The CDR3 here is CASSLGDYEQYF. The CDR3 DNA reads TGCGCCAGCAGCTTGGGAGACTACGAGCAGTACTTC.

A word on this clonotype: A much bigger clone sits one base away, suggesting this may be a read error. The chain couples TRBV7-2 to TRBJ2-3; weak D call: TRBD2 (5 bases). The CDR3 consists of 14 residues. V was clipped by 7 bases and J by 0 bases, with 11 bases between them. The germline V gene has CDR1 SGHTA and CDR2 FQGNSA. The CDR3 is CASNRGGSTDTQYF. CDR3 bases: TGTGCCAGCAACCGCGGAGGTAGCACAGATACGCAGTATTTT.

This clonotype is medium-sized within its sample. J is TRBJ1-3 and V is TRBV15, with 7 bases that match TRBD1. The CDR3 is 16 amino acids. The germline V gene has CDR1 LNHNV and CDR2 YYDKDF (reference sequence). V shed 2 bases, J shed 0 bases, and the junction held 4 bases outside the gene matches. The CDR3 region is CATSRQGGHSGNTIYF. CDR3 nucleotides: TGTGCCACCAGCAGACAGGGGGGCCACTCTGGAAACACCATATATTTT.

On this clonotype itself: This may be a read error: a much more frequent sequence differs by one nucleotide. V gene TRBV7-2 combines with J gene TRBJ2-1; maybe TRBD2 (6 bases). The CDR3 is made up of 15 amino acids. Germline V gene sequence: CDR1 SGHTA, CDR2 FQGNSA. With 5 bases removed from V and 15 bases from J, the gap between germline ends came to 26 bases. The CDR3 DNA is TGTGCCAGCAGCCTCCCAAGGAGTAGCGGTCCACCTTCGTTCTTC. Protein product: CASSLPRSSGPPSFF. The whole variable domain, remainder taken from reference TRBV7-2 and TRBJ2-1, is GAGVSQSPSNKVTEKGKDVELRCDPISGHTALYWYRQSLGQGLEFLIYFQGNSAPDKSGLPSDRFSAERTGGSVSTLTIQRTQQEDSAVYLCASSLPRSSGPPSFFGPGTRLTVL.

In its sample, this clonotype ranks as medium-sized. The chain combines TRBV27 with TRBJ2-3, with 8 bases aligning to TRBD1. Looked up from germline, CDR1 is MNHEY and CDR2 is SMNVEV (reference sequence). Unmatched junction bases numbered 6, after V lost 5 bases and J lost 2 bases. The CDR3 has 15 amino acids. In DNA, the CDR3 is TGTGCCAGCAGTCCCAGGGGGCGGATCACAGATACGCAGTATTTT. It is translated as CASSPRGRITDTQYF.

Only a few counts were recorded for this clonotype. Here the CDR3 DNA reads TGTGCCAGCAGAATCGGGACAGGGAACTACGAGCAGTACTTC. This codes for CASRIGTGNYEQYF. This rearrangement joins TRBV4-2 to TRBJ2-7; 9 positions match TRBD1. Germline CDR1 is LGHNA and CDR2 is YNFKEQ. There are 14 residues in the CDR3. The ends lost 6 bases at V and 3 bases at J; junction bases unmatched: 6.

On this clonotype: It may be a read error: a sequence one base away is much more abundant. This chain joins TRBV5-1 and TRBJ2-5; TRBD2 might be the D (5 bases). V lost 0 bases to trimming and J lost 9 bases, with 15 bases between them. The CDR3 is 14 amino acids. Germline lookup yields CDR1 SGHRS and CDR2 YFSETQ. CDR3 residues: CASSLAPEVEAQYF. In DNA, the CDR3 is TGCGCCAGCAGCTTGGCCCCAGAGGTGGAGGCCCAGTACTTC.

This clonotype is deemed medium-sized (0.01 to 0.1%). The chain has TRBV20-1 and TRBJ1-6, with no clear D. Germline V CDR1 and CDR2: DFQATT, SNEGSKA (reference sequence). The CDR3 covers 12 residues. V dropped 3 bases and J dropped 8 bases, with 8 bases sitting between them. CDR3 region: CSARGMDSPLHF. As DNA, the CDR3 is TGCAGTGCTAGGGGCATGGATTCACCCCTCCACTTT.

By sample share, this clonotype is medium-sized. The chain carries TRBV4-3 and TRBJ2-7; 12 positions match TRBD1. Germline V gene sequence: CDR1 LGHNA, CDR2 YSLEER. This CDR3 is 14 amino acids long. The trim removed 9 bases at V and 5 bases at J, leaving 8 bases unmatched. The CDR3, as DNA: TGCGCCAGTTCCCCAGGGACAGGGGGCAACGAGCAGTACTTC. Its translation is CASSPGTGGNEQYF.

This clonotype rates as medium-sized. The chain has TRBV5-1 and TRBJ2-3, with 9 positions matching TRBD2. The CDR3 extends over 14 amino acids. Trimming removed 6 bases from V and 4 bases from J; junction bases left unmatched: 6. The germline gives CDR1 SGHRS, CDR2 YFSETQ. CDR3 in amino acids: CASNLGLASDTQYF. In DNA, the CDR3 is TGCGCCAGCAACCTGGGACTAGCCTCAGATACGCAGTATTTT.

This clonotype is classed as medium-sized. The chain employs TRBV5-1 and TRBJ2-7, with a weak D call TRBD1 (6 bases). V was trimmed by 4 bases and J by 2 bases, leaving 16 bases between them. Germline CDR1 and CDR2: SGHRS and YFSETQ. The CDR3 is made up of 15 amino acids. This CDR3 is CASSTDRFPTYEQYF. The CDR3 DNA reads as TGCGCCAGCAGCACTGACAGGTTCCCTACCTACGAGCAGTACTTC.

This clonotype is judged medium-sized. The chain links TRBV20-1 to TRBJ2-1, with 8 positions matching TRBD2. The CDR3 length is 14 residues. Trimming at V came to 6 bases and at J to 7 bases, leaving 11 bases not matched to a gene. Germline lookup yields CDR1 DFQATT and CDR2 SNEGSKA (reference sequence). The CDR3 coding sequence is TGCAGTGCCACTTCGGCTAGCGGGCGTAATGAGCAGTTCTTC. It yields the protein CSATSASGRNEQFF.

Relative to its sample, this clonotype is medium-sized. The chain uses TRBV12-3 or TRBV12-4 and TRBJ1-5; maybe TRBD1 (5 bases). Trimming pared 8 bases from V and 8 bases from J, leaving 13 bases between. This CDR3 has 12 amino acids. The CDR3 reads CASVAGLEPQHF. In DNA, the CDR3 is TGTGCCAGCGTCGCGGGGCTGGAGCCCCAGCATTTT.

This clonotype is labeled as medium-sized. The chain is built from TRBV29-1 and TRBJ2-7; TRBD2 matches at 11 bases. The CDR3 length is 14 residues. The germline gives CDR1 SQVTM, CDR2 ANQGSEA. Germline trimming cut 4 bases from V and 0 bases from J; bases unmatched to any gene: 2. CDR3 loop: CSVVAGGLSYEQYF. The DNA of the CDR3 is TGCAGCGTTGTAGCGGGAGGGCTCTCCTACGAGCAGTACTTC.

This clonotype is termed medium-sized. The genes are TRBV6-2 or TRBV6-3 and TRBJ2-4, with 8 bases matching TRBD1. The length of the CDR3 is 16 residues. V lost 7 bases, J lost 1 base, and 9 bases stayed unmatched. The germline gives CDR1 MNHEY, CDR2 SVGEGT. The CDR3 nucleotides read TGTGCCAGCAAGTCCGCAGGGGACAGGGCCAAAAACATTCAGTACTTC. This sequence encodes CASKSAGDRAKNIQYF.